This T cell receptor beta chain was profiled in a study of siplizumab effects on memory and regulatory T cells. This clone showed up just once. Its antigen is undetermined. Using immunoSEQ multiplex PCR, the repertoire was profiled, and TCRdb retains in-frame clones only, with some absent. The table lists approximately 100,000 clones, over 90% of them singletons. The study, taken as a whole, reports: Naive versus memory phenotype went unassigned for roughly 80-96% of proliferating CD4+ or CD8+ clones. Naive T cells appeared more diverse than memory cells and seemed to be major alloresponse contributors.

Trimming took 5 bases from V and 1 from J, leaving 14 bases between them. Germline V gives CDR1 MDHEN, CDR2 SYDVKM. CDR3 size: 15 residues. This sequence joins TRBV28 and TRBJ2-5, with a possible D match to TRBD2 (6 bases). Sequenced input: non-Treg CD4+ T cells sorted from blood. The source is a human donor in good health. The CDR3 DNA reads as TGTGCCAGCAGTGCGGCGGGACGGCCCCAAGAGACCCAGTACTTC. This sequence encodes CASSAAGRPQETQYF.